This T cell receptor beta chain was documented in a study of early T cells in non-severe SARS-CoV-2 infection. In the study overall: Investigators sequenced bulk RNA drawn from unsorted whole blood, and chains remained unpaired.

This CDR3 has 12 amino acids. The V gene end was trimmed by 5 bases and the J gene end by 15 bases; junction bases not matched to a gene: 8. CDR1 and CDR2 from the germline V gene are MNHEY and SMNVEV (reference sequence). Attachment of unique molecular identifiers was made to individual cDNA molecules. TCRdb reanalysed the 5' RACE reads using MiXCR and keeps one entry per CDR3 protein. This sample has around 59,000 distinct CDR3 sequences, with around 9% found just once. This clonotype was observed many times. Its antigen remains unknown. Study conclusions and caveats: Database matching using VDJdb favored anti-spike CD8 responses, with private and CD4 specificities left missing.

V usage is TRBV27 and J usage is TRBJ2-1, with 9 bases lining up with TRBD2. This clonotype was sampled from an adult who was a healthcare worker with PCR-confirmed SARS-CoV-2 infection or an uninfected control (not recorded which). The source material was whole blood. DNA of the CDR3: TGTGCCAGCAGTCCACGACTAGCGGAGTGGTTCTTC. It encodes CASSPRLAEWFF.